The 23 T cell receptor beta chains below were found in one sample sequenced in a study of cytomegalovirus exposure and HLA in healthy donors. The PCR used 60 Vbeta and 13 Jbeta primers. The data were produced by immunoSEQ multiplex PCR, yet TCRdb's version contains in-frame clones alone and is incomplete. The sample holds around 210,000 clones, 65% to 80% seen once. The specimen sequenced was PBMCs. These receptors originate from a man between 45 and 60 years old in good health and CMV-seronegative.

The chain links TRBV27 to TRBJ1-4; D unclear. CDR1 is MNHEY, CDR2 SMNVEV, per germline (reference sequence). The CDR3 sequence is 12 residues long. The V gene lost 6 bases and the J gene lost 8 bases, with 10 bases spanning the gap. CDR3 bases: TGTGCCAGCAGGGACTTGGAGGAAAAACTGTTTTTT. Amino acids: CASRDLEEKLFF.

This clone was picked up a small number of times. V usage is TRBV6-5 and J usage is TRBJ1-1; weak D call: TRBD1 (6 bases). Per the germline V gene, CDR1 is MNHEY and CDR2 is SVGAGI. Trimming pared 0 bases from V and 3 bases from J, leaving 8 bases between. This CDR3 is built from 14 residues. In nucleotides, the CDR3 is TGTGCCAGCAGTTACTCGAGGGGGTACACTGAAGCTTTCTTT. Residues: CASSYSRGYTEAFF.

The V and J genes are TRBV6-1 and TRBJ1-4; no definite D call. Germline CDR1 is MNHNS and CDR2 is SASEGT. Trimming took off 4 bases at V and 4 bases at J, with 13 bases between the two ends. This CDR3 region has 15 residues. CDR3 sequence (DNA): TGTGCCAGCAGTGCCCTGGAGGGTGGTAATGAAAAACTGTTTTTT. This codes for CASSALEGGNEKLFF.

The rearrangement joins TRBV5-1 to TRBJ2-1; the D is unclear. CDR3 length equals 15 residues. V was pared by 0 bases and J by 5 bases, with 12 bases between. Germline loops: CDR1 SGHRS, CDR2 YFSETQ. CDR3 region: CASSLAEADHNEQFF. CDR3 sequence (DNA): TGCGCCAGCAGCTTGGCCGAGGCAGATCACAATGAGCAGTTCTTC.

The genes are TRBV30 and TRBJ1-2; D may be TRBD1 (5 bases). CDR1 is GTSNPN, CDR2 SVGIG, per germline (reference sequence). There are 13 residues in the CDR3. V was shortened by 1 base and J by 4 bases, with 10 bases between the two germline ends. CDR3 DNA sequence: TGTGCCTGGAGTGCAGACAGTATCTATGGCTACACCTTC. Amino acid sequence: CAWSADSIYGYTF.

This clone was found many times. In the same sample, other DNA sequences code for this CDR3. The CDR3 sequence is CASSFGTGNEQFF. For the CDR3, the DNA is TGTGCCAGCAGCTTTGGAACGGGCAATGAGCAGTTCTTC. The chain carries TRBV7-9 and TRBJ2-1; D unclear. The CDR3 is 13 residues long. CDR1 is SEHNR and CDR2 is FQNEAQ in the germline V gene (reference sequence). With 3 bases removed from V and 6 bases from J, the gap between germline ends came to 9 bases.

The chain joins TRBV4-1 to TRBJ2-1; 9 nucleotides line up with TRBD2. J gave up 9 bases and V 4 bases, and 13 bases lay outside the gene matches. The CDR3 totals 16 residues. CDR1 and CDR2 from the germline V gene are MGHRA and YSYEKL. CDR3 protein: CASSRIGGRGPGEQFF. Here the CDR3 DNA reads TGCGCCAGCAGCCGAATAGGCGGGAGGGGGCCCGGTGAGCAGTTCTTC.

This clone was detected only a few times. The chain recombines TRBV4-2 with TRBJ2-5; D possibly corresponds to TRBD2 (7 bases). The germline V and J ends were trimmed by 0 bases and 4 bases, with 15 bases remaining between them. The CDR3 runs to 16 residues. CDR1 LGHNA and CDR2 YNFKEQ come from the germline V gene. In DNA form, the CDR3 reads TGTGCCAGCAGCCAAGATCCCGATAGGGGGGGAGAGACCCAGTACTTC. Protein product: CASSQDPDRGGETQYF.

This clone has a count of ten or more. J is TRBJ2-5 and V is TRBV5-1, with 8 bases matching TRBD1. This CDR3 has 15 amino acids. Germline CDR1 SGHRS, CDR2 YFSETQ. V dropped 1 base and J dropped 5; count of bases not matched to a gene: 7. The CDR3 loop is CASSLNDRGFETQYF. CDR3 bases: TGCGCCAGCAGCTTGAATGACAGGGGTTTTGAGACCCAGTACTTC.

V usage is TRBV9 and J usage is TRBJ2-7; D is possibly TRBD1 (6 bases). Germline CDR1 SGDLS, CDR2 YYNGEE. The CDR3 loop spans 14 amino acids. The V gene lost 0 bases and the J gene lost 6 bases, with 13 bases spanning the gap. CDR3 protein: CASSVGRGLSEQYF. Here the CDR3 DNA reads TGTGCCAGCAGCGTAGGCAGGGGATTAAGCGAGCAGTACTTC.

This clone was seen only a few times. The chain uses TRBV18 and TRBJ2-4; TRBD1 might be the D (5 bases). Germline assignment: CDR1 KGHSH and CDR2 LQKENI. With 5 bases removed from V and 5 bases from J, the gap between germline ends came to 13 bases. The length of the CDR3 is 14 residues. CDR3 amino acids: CASSRSREENIQYF. CDR3 sequence (DNA): TGTGCCAGCTCAAGGAGCAGGGAAGAAAACATTCAGTACTTC.

The J gene is TRBJ1-1, the V gene TRBV9, with 8 bases identical to TRBD1. V lost 0 bases and J lost 6; bases outside the gene matches: 4. Germline CDR1 is SGDLS and CDR2 is YYNGEE. The CDR3 is 14 residues long. CDR3 residues: CASSVADRVAEAFF. The CDR3 DNA sequence: TGTGCCAGCAGCGTAGCGGACAGGGTAGCTGAAGCTTTCTTT.

The chain recombines TRBV29-1 with TRBJ2-3; tentatively, D is TRBD2 (7 bases). The CDR3 spans 13 residues. The V gene lost 4 bases and the J gene lost 4 bases, with 12 bases spanning the gap. Germline CDR1 is SQVTM and CDR2 is ANQGSEA. CDR3 sequence (DNA): TGCAGCGTTGGGGGGGGCCGCCCAGATACGCAGTATTTT. Translating gives CSVGGGRPDTQYF.

The chain joins TRBV18 to TRBJ2-5; D remains unclear. Per germline, CDR1 KGHSH and CDR2 LQKENI. V was cut by 3 bases and J by 1 base, with 9 bases left in between. The CDR3 has 14 amino acids. CDR3 amino acids: CASSPLTLQETQYF. The CDR3 nucleotides read TGTGCCAGCTCACCTCTAACCCTCCAAGAGACCCAGTACTTC. Full variable domain (rest looked up from reference TRBV18 and TRBJ2-5): NAGVMQNPRHLVRRRGQEARLRCSPMKGHSHVYWYRQLPEEGLKFMVYLQKENIIDESGMPKERFSAEFPKEGPSILRIQQVVRGDSAAYFCASSPLTLQETQYFGPGTRLLVL.

The V and J genes are TRBV27 and TRBJ1-3, with unresolved D. The CDR3 loop spans 14 amino acids. V was shortened by 5 bases and J by 0 bases, with 8 bases between the two germline ends. Looked up from germline, CDR1 is MNHEY and CDR2 is SMNVEV (reference sequence). The CDR3 protein is CASSPVGSGNTIYF. Written as DNA, the CDR3 is TGTGCCAGCAGTCCGGTTGGCTCTGGAAACACCATATATTTT.

The chain carries TRBV27 and TRBJ2-1; possibly TRBD2 for D (7 bases). This CDR3 has 13 residues. Trimming removed 6 bases at V and 8 bases at J, with 14 bases between. In germline, CDR1 is MNHEY, CDR2 SMNVEV (reference sequence). CDR3 sequence reads: CASRWGGADEQFF. CDR3 nucleotide sequence: TGTGCCAGCAGATGGGGGGGGGCAGATGAGCAGTTCTTC.

The rearrangement uses TRBV7-8 and TRBJ2-7, with TRBD2 matching over 7 bases. The CDR3 loop spans 13 amino acids. Trimming at V came to 6 bases and at J to 2 bases, leaving 4 bases not matched to a gene. Germline CDR1 is SGHVS and CDR2 is FQNEAQ. The CDR3 DNA sequence: TGTGCCAGCAGGGCGGGACTAACCTACGAGCAGTACTTC. Translating gives CASRAGLTYEQYF.

The chain combines TRBV5-1 with TRBJ1-2, with 10 nucleotides matching TRBD1. The length of the CDR3 is 14 residues. Germline V lookup: CDR1 SGHRS, CDR2 YFSETQ. V dropped 4 bases and J dropped 2; count of bases not matched to a gene: 2. The CDR3 here is CASSTGQGNYGYTF. CDR3 sequence (DNA): TGCGCCAGCAGCACGGGACAGGGGAACTATGGCTACACCTTC. Complete variable domain (other parts from reference TRBV5-1 and TRBJ1-2): KAGVTQTPRYLIKTRGQQVTLSCSPISGHRSVSWYQQTPGQGLQFLFEYFSETQRNKGNFPGRFSGRQFSNSRSEMNVSTLELGDSALYLCASSTGQGNYGYTFGSGTRLTVV.

The chain employs TRBV15 and TRBJ1-2; no firm D call. V gave up 4 bases and J gave up 8 bases, with 14 bases separating them. CDR1 is LNHNV and CDR2 is YYDKDF in the germline V gene (reference sequence). This CDR3 comprises 13 residues. CDR3 nucleotides: TGTGCCACCAGCAACTGGACCGCGGGCGGCTACACCTTC. Encoded protein: CATSNWTAGGYTF.

The chain's CDR3 is CASSYGLGVGEQYF. The CDR3 DNA is TGTGCCAGCAGTTACGGACTAGGGGTTGGGGAGCAGTACTTC. The V gene is TRBV27, the J gene TRBJ2-7; 7 bases are a match to TRBD2. Looked up from germline, CDR1 is MNHEY and CDR2 is SMNVEV (reference sequence). This CDR3 region has 14 residues. J lost 7 bases, V lost 4 bases, and 10 bases had no gene match.

The chain links TRBV5-8 to TRBJ1-5, with D unresolved. CDR1 and CDR2 from the germline V gene are SGHTS and YDEGEE. The CDR3 covers 15 residues. V dropped 1 base and J dropped 0 bases, with 8 bases sitting between them. The CDR3 spells CASSLLRYSNQPQHF. As DNA, the CDR3 is TGTGCCAGCAGCTTGTTGCGGTATAGCAATCAGCCCCAGCATTTT.

The gene calls are TRBV6-4 and TRBJ2-1; 11 bases align to TRBD2. The CDR3 totals 15 residues. Germline V CDR1 and CDR2: MRHNA, SNTAGT. The V and J ends lost 5 bases and 5 bases, in that order; junction bases with no gene match: 5. CDR3 in DNA: TGTGCCAGCAGTAGCGTAGCGGGAGGGCACAATGAGCAGTTCTTC. This encodes CASSSVAGGHNEQFF.

The rearrangement links TRBV7-8 to TRBJ2-3; 8 bases agree with TRBD2. The CDR3 sequence is 15 residues long. Losses at the gene ends were 8 bases for V and 4 bases for J; bases not matched to a gene: 11. CDR1 is SGHVS, CDR2 FQNEAQ, per germline. CDR3 protein: CASRSPGLVSDTQYF. CDR3 nucleotide sequence: TGTGCCAGCCGTTCTCCGGGACTAGTCTCAGATACGCAGTATTTT.